The source of this T cell receptor beta chain is a study of graft-versus-host responses after intestinal transplantation. In the study overall: Those transplanted obtained multivisceral, liver-intestinal, or isolated intestinal grafts. All recipients got anti-thymocyte globulin induction, then tacrolimus and steroids for approximately 3 years.

Study outcomes and limitations: Researchers found peak circulating GvH clone levels linked to early post-transplant HvG declines. Across patients carrying graft-donor T cell macrochimerism, allografts held high graft-versus-host to host-versus-graft clonal ratios.

This clone has more than one count but fewer than ten. Antigen specificity is unknown. Profiled with immunoSEQ multiplex PCR; TCRdb holds only in-frame clones, not every one. The data hold over 70,000 clones, with nearly 90% observed a single time. Germline V gene data show CDR1 as KGHSH and CDR2 as LQKENI. The CDR3 extends over 16 amino acids. The trim removed 1 base at V and 9 bases at J, leaving 8 bases unmatched. Sequencing used unstimulated CD8+ T cells sorted from spleen or lymph node cells, obtained before transplant. The receptor's source is a human donor who was the organ donor for an intestinal transplant. The chain recombines TRBV18 with TRBJ2-1, with 11 bases aligning to TRBD2. The CDR3 nucleotides read TGTGCCAGCTCACCACAAGCTAGCGGGGGGTTGGGTGAGCAGTTCTTC. Translating gives CASSPQASGGLGEQFF.